What follows describes a single T cell receptor beta chain. Its antigen remains unidentified. The sample comes from a study of monozygotic twins with inflammatory bowel disease. TCRdb processed the 5' RACE reads again and assigns one entry to each CDR3 protein, with no DNA. In all, the sample yields fewer than 200,000 distinct CDR3 sequences. Study results and caveats: Fewer shared clonotypes with others were found in IBD patients than in healthy twins, especially with disease activity.

Looked up from germline, CDR1 is MGHRA and CDR2 is YSYEKL. This CDR3 is 15 amino acids long. Sequencing was carried out using blood. The TCR comes from a human donor with ulcerative colitis or Crohn's disease, or a healthy co-twin of an affected twin (not recorded which). The chain carries TRBV4-1 and TRBJ2-7; as DNA is missing, the TRBD1 call by TCRdb cannot be tested. The chain's CDR3 is CASSPTETGTYEQYF.